The sequence of this T cell receptor beta chain was determined in a study of T cell responses to AZD1222 COVID-19 vaccine. General study results and limits: Spike-wide coverage was observed for vaccine-associated CD4 TCRs, with dominant responses at 160-218 and 743-854.

Sequencing was performed with immunoSEQ multiplex PCR; in TCRdb, only in-frame clones are kept and a portion is missing. The repertoire holds 110,000 or so clones, roughly 88% seen once, with under 6.5% in the top ten. The germline V gene has CDR1 MNHEY and CDR2 SMNVEV (reference sequence). The CDR3 is 14 residues long. Trimming took 4 bases from V and 4 from J, leaving 11 bases between them. In its sample, this clone was seen a few times. Its antigen is undetermined. V usage is TRBV27 and J usage is TRBJ1-5; D might be TRBD1 (5 bases). The origin of this receptor is an adult who received the AZD1222 COVID-19 vaccine. The sample in question was peripheral blood, obtained 28 days after the second AZD1222 dose. The CDR3 region has the DNA TGTGCCAGCAGTTACCAGGGTCCTAATCAGCCCCAGCATTTT. It translates to CASSYQGPNQPQHF.